Following are 20 T cell receptor beta chains from one sample sequenced in a study of T cells in Graves' hyperthyroidism and ophthalmopathy. There were TCR beta CDR3 regions amplified from RNA transcripts. The HTBI primer set served for first-round RT-PCR of the TCR CDR3. MiXCR, applied by TCRdb to the multiplex PCR reads, yields one record per CDR3 protein. The top ten hold about 9.4% of the sample, which has about 740,000 distinct CDR3 sequences, roughly 15% seen once. The source material was blood. The receptor set was obtained from a woman between 18 and 29 years old with Graves' hyperthyroidism.

Only a few counts were recorded for this clonotype. The chain uses TRBV5-6 and TRBJ2-1; TRBD2 agrees at 10 bases. CDR3 size: 19 residues. V lost 1 base to trimming and J lost 6 bases; unmatched junction nucleotides: 16. Germline assignment: CDR1 SGHDT and CDR2 YYEEEE. CDR3 DNA: TGTGCCAGCAGCTTGCCGGGACTAGCGCCTTACGTCGAGGTCAATGAGCAGTTCTTC. It codes for CASSLPGLAPYVEVNEQFF.

The gene calls are TRBV9 and TRBJ1-3; D is possibly TRBD1 (6 bases). V lost 1 base to trimming and J lost 5 bases, with 16 bases between them. The CDR3 contains 16 residues. The germline V gene encodes CDR1 SGDLS and CDR2 YYNGEE. CDR3: CASSVLGTPRRNTIYF. In DNA form, the CDR3 reads TGTGCCAGCAGCGTACTAGGGACACCCCGTAGAAACACCATATATTTT. The whole variable domain, remainder taken from reference TRBV9 and TRBJ1-3, is DSGVTQTPKHLITATGQRVTLRCSPRSGDLSVYWYQQSLDQGLQFLIQYYNGEERAKGNILERFSAQQFPDLHSELNLSSLELGDSALYFCASSVLGTPRRNTIYFGEGSWLTVV.

This clonotype was recorded many times. V usage is TRBV29-1 and J usage is TRBJ1-2, with 8 bases matching TRBD1. The CDR3 sequence is 13 residues long. Germline V CDR1 and CDR2: SQVTM, ANQGSEA. J lost 4 bases, V lost 5 bases, and 6 bases had no gene match. The CDR3 region is CSVPTGDAYGYTF. DNA of the CDR3: TGCAGCGTTCCGACAGGGGACGCCTATGGCTACACCTTC.

A note on this clonotype: Possible read error: a much larger clone is one base away. J is TRBJ2-1 and V is TRBV2; TRBD2 aligns across 13 bases. CDR1 SNHLY and CDR2 FYNNEI come from the germline V gene. The CDR3 is made up of 15 amino acids. The CDR3 DNA is TGTGCCAGCAGTGAAGTCCCCGGGACTAGCGGGGAGCAGCTCTTC. As protein: CASSEVPGTSGEQLF.

This clonotype was recorded many times. This rearrangement joins TRBV20-1 to TRBJ2-1, with 7 positions matching TRBD1. The CDR3 sequence is 14 residues long. Trimming cost V 0 bases and J 5 bases; bases outside gene matches: 4. CDR1 is DFQATT, CDR2 SNEGSKA, per germline (reference sequence). CDR3 DNA sequence: TGCAGTGCTAGAGACATCGGGACAGACAATGAGCAGTTCTTC. The encoded protein is CSARDIGTDNEQFF.

This clonotype was seen once. The rearrangement joins TRBV19 to TRBJ1-3; TRBD1 is a possible D gene (5 bases). The V gene's germline CDR1 is LNHDA and CDR2 SQIVND (reference sequence). V lost 3 bases and J 0 bases, leaving 12 bases between the germline ends. This CDR3 spans 16 amino acids. The CDR3 loop reads CASSIRGRFSGNTIYF. For the CDR3, the DNA is TGTGCCAGTAGTATTAGGGGCAGATTCTCTGGAAACACCATATATTTT.

The gene calls are TRBV20-1 and TRBJ2-1; TRBD2 matches 8 bases. J lost 0 bases, V lost 4 bases, and 14 bases had no gene match. The CDR3 runs to 18 residues. Germline V gene data show CDR1 as DFQATT and CDR2 as SNEGSKA (reference sequence). CDR3 amino acids: CSAIPLRKRGSSYNEQFF. The CDR3 DNA reads TGCAGTGCTATCCCCCTGAGGAAGCGGGGGAGCTCCTACAATGAGCAGTTCTTC.

In this sample, this clonotype turned up many times. The chain recombines TRBV2 with TRBJ2-7; tentatively, D is TRBD2 (6 bases). From germline, CDR1 is SNHLY and CDR2 FYNNEI. V gave up 7 bases and J gave up 4 bases, with 14 bases separating them. This CDR3 comprises 13 residues. CDR3 region: CASIAGTAYEQYF. CDR3 nucleotides: TGTGCCAGCATTGCCGGGACTGCATACGAGCAGTACTTC.

This clonotype was picked up many times. The V gene is TRBV11-3, the J gene TRBJ2-1; D is possibly TRBD1 (6 bases). The CDR3 sequence is 13 residues long. Trimming left V 10 bases short and J 2 bases short, with 12 bases between. CDR1 is SGHNT and CDR2 is YENEEA in the germline V gene. In DNA, the CDR3 is TGTGCCATATGGAACAGGGCCTACAATGAGCAGTTCTTC. Protein sequence: CAIWNRAYNEQFF. The entire variable domain, with the rest obtained from reference TRBV11-3 and TRBJ2-1, is as follows: EAGVVQSPRYKIIEKKQPVAFWCNPISGHNTLYWYLQNLGQGPELLIRYENEEAVDDSQLPKDRFSAERLKGVDSTLKIQPAELGDSAVYLCAIWNRAYNEQFFGPGTRLTVL.

This chain connects TRBV12-3 or TRBV12-4 to TRBJ2-7; D call uncertain. The V and J ends lost 6 bases and 3 bases respectively, with 12 bases between them. The CDR3 loop spans 13 amino acids. The CDR3 DNA is TGTGCCAGCAGGAATCAGTTGAACTACGAGCAGTACTTC. Translation: CASRNQLNYEQYF.

This clonotype showed up many times. The J gene is TRBJ1-5, the V gene TRBV18; tentatively, D is TRBD1 (5 bases). CDR3 length equals 14 residues. Trimming removed 2 bases at V and 7 bases at J, with 12 bases between. CDR1 is KGHSH, CDR2 LQKENI, per germline. CDR3 coding DNA: TGTGCCAGCTCACCAGGAGCTCGGGACCAGCCCCAGCATTTT. Its protein is CASSPGARDQPQHF.

This clonotype was picked up many times. This chain links TRBV7-8 with TRBJ2-2; no definite D call. The ends were cut back, 5 bases at V and 3 bases at J, with 16 bases in the middle. This CDR3 has 16 residues. CDR1 and CDR2 (germline): SGHVS, FQNEAQ. Here the CDR3 reads CASSLTVVRHTGELFF. CDR3 nucleotides: TGTGCCAGCAGCCTGACGGTTGTTAGGCACACCGGGGAGCTGTTTTTT.

The chain recombines TRBV29-1 with TRBJ1-1; 9 positions match TRBD1. Trimming at V came to 1 base and at J to 6 bases, leaving 6 bases not matched to a gene. CDR1 SQVTM and CDR2 ANQGSEA come from the germline V gene. The length of the CDR3 is 14 residues. The CDR3 spells CSVEAGTGYSEAFF. The CDR3 DNA reads TGCAGCGTTGAAGCCGGGACAGGGTACTCTGAAGCTTTCTTT.

V gene TRBV13 combines with J gene TRBJ2-1; a possible D gene is TRBD2 (6 bases). Trimming cost V 5 bases and J 6 bases, with 23 bases left between them. CDR3 size: 17 residues. The germline CDR1 and CDR2 sequences are PRHDT and FYEKMQ (reference sequence). CDR3 sequence reads: CASSLTTGPRRGNEQFF. In DNA form, the CDR3 reads TGTGCCAGCAGCCTAACTACCGGGCCCCGGAGGGGCAATGAGCAGTTCTTC.

This clonotype was detected many times. This sequence joins TRBV7-2 and TRBJ2-2; 10 bases agree with TRBD2. Germline CDR1 SGHTA, CDR2 FQGNSA. After removal of 1 base from V and 5 bases from J, the junction contained 7 bases not matched to a gene. CDR3 length: 17 residues. The CDR3 DNA is TGTGCCAGCAGCTTAGTCCTAGCGGGAGTACATACCGGGGAGCTGTTTTTT. It encodes CASSLVLAGVHTGELFF.

This clonotype was observed many times. The chain joins TRBV28 to TRBJ2-4; no reliable D call. This CDR3 spans 14 amino acids. Trimming pared 3 bases from V and 3 bases from J, leaving 9 bases between. Germline values: CDR1 MDHEN, CDR2 SYDVKM. Here the CDR3 DNA reads TGTGCCAGCAGTTTCCCCTCCCACAAAAACATTCAGTACTTC. Translating gives CASSFPSHKNIQYF.

This clonotype was observed many times. The J gene is TRBJ2-7, the V gene TRBV29-1, with TRBD2 identical over 8 bases. The J segment lost 7 bases and the V segment lost 0 bases, leaving 14 bases of the junction unmatched. The CDR3 is 16 residues long. Germline assignment: CDR1 SQVTM and CDR2 ANQGSEA. The CDR3 bases are TGCAGCGTTGAAGACCCGTTAAGCGGGAGTCTGCGGGAGCAGTACTTC. Translating it yields CSVEDPLSGSLREQYF.

This clonotype was counted a few times. The chain has TRBV7-3 and TRBJ1-1; weak D call: TRBD1 (5 bases). Germline V gives CDR1 SGHTA, CDR2 FQGTGA. The CDR3 has 15 residues. The V and J ends lost 2 bases and 5 bases respectively, with 15 bases between them. The CDR3, as DNA: TGTGCCAGCAGCTTAGCAGGGAAGGGGTTGACTGAAGCTTTCTTT. This sequence encodes CASSLAGKGLTEAFF.

The chain carries TRBV7-9 and TRBJ2-2; 9 bases agree with TRBD2. This CDR3 region has 16 residues. CDR1 is SEHNR, CDR2 FQNEAQ, per germline (reference sequence). The junction had 7 bases not matched to a gene; V was cut back by 7 bases and J by 1 base. The CDR3 here is CASTLLAGVNTGELFF. CDR3 DNA: TGTGCCAGCACCCTATTAGCGGGGGTGAACACCGGGGAGCTGTTTTTT.

This chain uses TRBV6-1 with TRBJ1-2; no clear D. Germline V lookup: CDR1 MNHNS, CDR2 SASEGT. V lost 5 bases to trimming and J lost 5 bases, with 12 bases between them. This CDR3 spans 13 amino acids. The CDR3 region has the DNA TGTGCCAGCAGTACGCCAGCGTTTTATGGCTACACCTTC. Its translation is CASSTPAFYGYTF.